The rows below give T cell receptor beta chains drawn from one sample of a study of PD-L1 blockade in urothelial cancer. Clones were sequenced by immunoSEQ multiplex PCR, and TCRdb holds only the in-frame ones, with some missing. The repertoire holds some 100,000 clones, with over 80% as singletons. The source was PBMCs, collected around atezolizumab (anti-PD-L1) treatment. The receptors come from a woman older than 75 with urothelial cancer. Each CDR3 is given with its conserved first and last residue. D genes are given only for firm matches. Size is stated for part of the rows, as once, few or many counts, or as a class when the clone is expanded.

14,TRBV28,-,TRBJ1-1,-,CASSLDAGGTEAFF,TGTGCCAGCAGCCTTGATGCGGGGGGCACTGAAGCTTTCTTT
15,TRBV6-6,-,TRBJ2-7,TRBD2,CASSDASGISYEQYF,TGTGCCAGCAGTGACGCTAGCGGAATCTCCTACGAGCAGTACTTC
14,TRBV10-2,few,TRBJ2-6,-,CASSEGQGINVLTF,TGCGCCAGCAGTGAGGGGCAGGGGATTAACGTCCTGACTTTC
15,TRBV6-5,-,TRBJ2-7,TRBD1,CASSYSGDSSYEQYF,TGTGCCAGCAGTTACTCAGGGGACAGCTCCTACGAGCAGTACTTC
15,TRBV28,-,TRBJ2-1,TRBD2,CASIQPGTSGNEQFF,TGTGCCAGCATACAACCCGGGACTAGCGGTAATGAGCAGTTCTTC
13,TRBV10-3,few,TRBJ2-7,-,CATLGRMSDEQYF,TGTGCCACCCTCGGCAGGATGAGTGACGAGCAGTACTTC
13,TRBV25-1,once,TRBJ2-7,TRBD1,CASSGTGTYEQYF,TGTGCCAGCAGTGGGACAGGAACCTACGAGCAGTACTTC
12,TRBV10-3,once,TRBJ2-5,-,CAISESRETQYF,TGTGCCATCAGTGAGTCCAGGGAGACCCAGTACTTC
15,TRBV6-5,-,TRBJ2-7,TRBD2,CASSYSSGPYYEQYF,TGTGCCAGCAGTTACTCTAGCGGGCCGTACTACGAGCAGTACTTC
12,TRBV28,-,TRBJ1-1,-,CATPGRAGEAFF,TGTGCCACCCCGGGAAGGGCGGGGGAAGCTTTCTTT